This T cell receptor (beta chain) is from a study of OX40 agonist ivuxolimab in advanced cancers. Whole-study results and caveats: Some nonresponders also had low normalized T-cell clonal expansion. Clonal expansion among partial responders at 0.1-3.0 mg/kg ranked near the lowest.

Clones were read by immunoSEQ multiplex PCR, and TCRdb kept only the in-frame ones, dropping some. This table holds under 60,000 clones, around 85% found once. As concerns this clone: The antigen is unknown.

From germline, CDR1 is SGHTS and CDR2 YDEGEE. Trimming took 0 bases from V and 3 from J, leaving 7 bases between them. This CDR3 has 14 amino acids. The source is an adult with an advanced solid tumor such as melanoma, head and neck, liver or kidney cancer. Material: CD4+ or CD8+ T cells sorted from blood, obtained in a trial of the OX40 agonist ivuxolimab. The chain uses TRBV5-8 and TRBJ2-1; possible D gene TRBD1, 6 bases. CDR3 sequence reads: CASSLGGGYNEQFF. The CDR3 DNA is TGTGCCAGCAGCTTGGGAGGGGGCTACAATGAGCAGTTCTTC.